These 5 T cell receptor beta chains were sequenced from one sample in a study of T cells after yellow fever vaccination. Via MiXCR, TCRdb re-called the 5' RACE reads, giving one row per CDR3 protein. The table shows 12,000 to 15,000 distinct CDR3 sequences, with 7.3% occurring only once. Material: PBMCs, either bulk or a sorted T-cell subset (CD4+, CD8+, memory, or dextramer-sorted; not recorded which), obtained on the day of the yellow fever booster vaccination. The receptor source for this set is a young man who received the YFV17D yellow fever vaccine.

At least ten counts were recorded for this clonotype. V gene TRBV20-1 combines with J gene TRBJ2-6; D might be TRBD2 (5 bases). V lost 0 bases and J lost 0, with 12 bases in between. CDR3 length: 17 amino acids. Germline CDR1 is DFQATT and CDR2 is SNEGSKA (reference sequence). CDR3 in amino acids: CSARDLQGLSGANVLTF. The CDR3 DNA sequence: TGCAGTGCTAGAGATCTACAAGGACTCTCTGGGGCCAACGTCCTGACTTTC.

This clonotype came up many times. The rearrangement joins TRBV15 to TRBJ2-3; tentative D call: TRBD2 (6 bases). The V and J ends lost 0 bases and 1 base respectively, with 11 bases between them. The CDR3 sequence is 16 residues long. The germline V gene has CDR1 LNHNV and CDR2 YYDKDF (reference sequence). CDR3 protein: CATSRDGDSRTDTQYF. The CDR3, as DNA: TGTGCCACCAGCAGAGATGGGGACTCCCGCACAGATACGCAGTATTTT.

This clonotype has at least ten counts. This rearrangement joins TRBV29-1 to TRBJ1-1; D gene unclear. V was clipped by 3 bases and J by 13 bases, with 6 bases between them. Germline CDR1 and CDR2: SQVTM and ANQGSEA. This CDR3 spans 8 amino acids. CDR3 sequence: CSVDPGFF. The DNA of the CDR3 is TGCAGCGTTGATCCGGGTTTCTTT.

This clonotype came up many times. The rearrangement links TRBV5-5 to TRBJ2-5; 8 bases map to TRBD2. Germline CDR1 and CDR2: SGHKS and YYEKEE (reference sequence). This CDR3 has 15 residues. V was pared by 4 bases and J by 4 bases, with 9 bases of the junction left unmatched. In DNA, the CDR3 is TGTGCCAGCAGCCCCCGGGCGGGGGGCGGAGAGACCCAGTACTTC. Amino acid sequence: CASSPRAGGGETQYF.

In its sample, this clonotype is medium-sized. V usage is TRBV4-3 and J usage is TRBJ2-7; D perhaps matches TRBD1 (6 bases). The CDR3 runs 15 residues. Trimming removed 0 bases from V and 3 bases from J, with 12 bases in between. Germline CDR1 and CDR2: LGHNA and YSLEER. CDR3 DNA sequence: TGCGCCAGCAGCCAAGATCGTGGACAGAGCTACGAGCAGTACTTC. Translated: CASSQDRGQSYEQYF.